This is a list of T cell receptor beta chains from one sample in a study of cytomegalovirus exposure and HLA in healthy donors. The assay was immunoSEQ multiplex PCR, and TCRdb's table has in-frame clones only and misses some. Its table lists approximately 93,000 clones. The sequencing sample was made of PBMCs. These TCRs come from a woman aged 25 to 39 in good health and CMV-seronegative. Both conserved end residues are part of each CDR3. Each record gives: V gene, D gene, J gene, CDR3 length, CDR3 protein, CDR3 DNA. The D gene is left open where the match is weak.

v_gene: TRBV4-1
d_gene: TRBD1
j_gene: TRBJ1-3
len: 19
CDR3aa: CASSQRGTEGLSSGNTIYF
CDR3nt: TGCGCCAGCAGCCAAAGAGGGACAGAGGGGTTATCCTCTGGAAACACCATATATTTT

v_gene: TRBV6-1
d_gene: TRBD2
j_gene: TRBJ2-3
len: 15
CDR3aa: CASTPRRGGGDTQYF
CDR3nt: TGTGCCAGCACTCCCCGGCGGGGGGGCGGAGATACGCAGTATTTT

v_gene: TRBV27
d_gene: NA
j_gene: TRBJ1-4
len: 11
CDR3aa: CASRLNEKLFF
CDR3nt: TGTGCCAGCAGACTTAATGAAAAACTGTTTTTT

v_gene: TRBV5-1
d_gene: NA
j_gene: TRBJ2-5
len: 14
CDR3aa: CASSLVVRQETQYF
CDR3nt: TGCGCCAGCAGCTTGGTTGTCCGCCAAGAGACCCAGTACTTC

v_gene: TRBV6-4
d_gene: NA
j_gene: TRBJ2-4
len: 17
CDR3aa: CASRGALRGARGNIQYF
CDR3nt: TGTGCCAGCAGGGGGGCCTTGAGGGGCGCGAGAGGAAACATTCAGTACTTC

v_gene: TRBV2
d_gene: NA
j_gene: TRBJ1-6
len: 15
CDR3aa: CASSAEGWNNSPLHF
CDR3nt: TGTGCCAGCAGTGCAGAGGGATGGAATAATTCACCCCTCCACTTT

v_gene: TRBV11-2
d_gene: NA
j_gene: TRBJ1-5
len: 15
CDR3aa: CASSQGTREGQPQHF
CDR3nt: TGTGCCAGCAGTCAAGGGACTCGGGAGGGACAGCCCCAGCATTTT

v_gene: TRBV5-1
d_gene: TRBD1
j_gene: TRBJ2-7
len: 15
CDR3aa: CASRARQGSSYEQYF
CDR3nt: TGCGCCAGCAGGGCGCGACAGGGCAGCTCCTACGAGCAGTACTTC

v_gene: TRBV5-4
d_gene: NA
j_gene: TRBJ1-5
len: 14
CDR3aa: CASSLSGDNQPQHF
CDR3nt: TGTGCCAGCAGCTTGTCGGGGGACAATCAGCCCCAGCATTTT

v_gene: TRBV28
d_gene: TRBD1
j_gene: TRBJ1-5
len: 17
CDR3aa: CASRSETGTGSNQPQHF
CDR3nt: TGTGCCAGCAGGTCCGAAACCGGGACAGGGAGCAATCAGCCCCAGCATTTT

v_gene: TRBV7-9
d_gene: NA
j_gene: TRBJ1-3
len: 12
CDR3aa: CASRQGGNTIYF
CDR3nt: TGTGCCAGCAGGCAGGGTGGTAACACCATATATTTT

v_gene: TRBV28
d_gene: TRBD1
j_gene: TRBJ1-6
len: 16
CDR3aa: CASTSDRGPSNSPLHF
CDR3nt: TGTGCCAGCACAAGCGACAGGGGACCAAGCAATTCACCCCTCCACTTT

v_gene: TRBV2
d_gene: NA
j_gene: TRBJ1-3
len: 15
CDR3aa: CASSNPPPAGNTIYF
CDR3nt: TGTGCCAGCAGTAACCCCCCCCCGGCTGGAAACACCATATATTTT

v_gene: TRBV18
d_gene: NA
j_gene: TRBJ2-7
len: 16
CDR3aa: CASSENREKGVYEQYF
CDR3nt: TGTGCCAGCTCCGAAAACAGGGAAAAAGGAGTTTACGAGCAGTACTTC

v_gene: TRBV14
d_gene: NA
j_gene: TRBJ1-2
len: 13
CDR3aa: CASSQGQNYGYTF
CDR3nt: TGTGCCAGCAGCCAAGGACAGAACTATGGCTACACCTTC

v_gene: TRBV7-9
d_gene: TRBD1
j_gene: TRBJ1-3
len: 14
CDR3aa: CASSYDRAGNTIYF
CDR3nt: TGTGCCAGCAGCTACGACAGGGCCGGAAACACCATATATTTT

v_gene: TRBV6-5
d_gene: NA
j_gene: TRBJ1-2
len: 14
CDR3aa: CASSVRLQGYGYTF
CDR3nt: TGTGCCAGCAGTGTGAGACTTCAGGGCTATGGCTACACCTTC

v_gene: TRBV2
d_gene: NA
j_gene: TRBJ1-2
len: 12
CDR3aa: CASRTPNYGYTF
CDR3nt: TGTGCCAGCAGGACACCGAACTATGGCTACACCTTC

v_gene: TRBV6-4
d_gene: NA
j_gene: TRBJ2-3
len: 15
CDR3aa: CASKGTATSTDTQYF
CDR3nt: TGTGCCAGCAAAGGGACTGCAACGAGCACAGATACGCAGTATTTT

v_gene: TRBV6-4
d_gene: NA
j_gene: TRBJ2-1
len: 15
CDR3aa: CASSDSTGYYNEQFF
CDR3nt: TGTGCCAGCAGTGACTCGACGGGGTACTACAATGAGCAGTTCTTC

v_gene: TRBV12-5
d_gene: NA
j_gene: TRBJ1-4
len: 19
CDR3aa: CASGLVPGTQPLTNEKLFF
CDR3nt: TGTGCTAGTGGTTTGGTACCCGGGACACAACCTCTAACTAATGAAAAACTGTTTTTT

v_gene: TRBV9
d_gene: NA
j_gene: TRBJ2-5
len: 11
CDR3aa: CASSLGETQYF
CDR3nt: TGTGCCAGCAGCCTCGGAGAGACCCAGTACTTC